This T cell receptor beta chain was sequenced in a study of Ad26.COV2.S vaccination and SARS-CoV-2 variants. Study summary: Enrolled in COV1001, the donor was in the Ad26.COV2.S trial arm, which received the vaccine. The study gave Ad26.COV2.S intramuscularly, once or twice 56 days apart. Study conclusions and caveats: The breadth of spike-specific CD8+ and CD4+ T cell responses after vaccination was reportedly substantial.

The V gene's germline CDR1 is LNHDA and CDR2 SQIVND (reference sequence). Losses at the gene ends were 5 bases for V and 3 bases for J; bases not matched to a gene: 15. The CDR3 length is 17 residues. Here immunoSEQ multiplex PCR was the method, and the copy in TCRdb shows in-frame clones only, minus some. The repertoire holds 410,000 or so clones, with around 93% as singletons. Turning to this clone: Its specificity is not known.

Described treatment: approximately 18 received Ad26.COV2.S at low or high dose, single or two shots; roughly five received placebo; per-sample allocation not given. Repertoires come from day 63 after the first vaccine or placebo injection. An Ad26 vector expressing Wuhan-strain SARS-CoV-2 spike constituted the vaccine. The source of this sequence is a person aged 18 to 65 who received the Ad26.COV2.S COVID-19 vaccine or a placebo. The chain carries TRBV19 and TRBJ2-7; 8 nucleotides agree with TRBD2. This specimen consisted of peripheral blood, obtained in a trial of Ad26.COV2.S vaccine versus placebo. The CDR3 DNA sequence: TGTGCCAGTAGTCGAACCGGGGGGGCCGGGTACCACTACGAGCAGTACTTC. As protein: CASSRTGGAGYHYEQYF.